The 26 T cell receptor beta chains listed next were all sequenced from one sample in a study of blood T cell repertoires in COVID-19. Some clones are missing from TCRdb's copy, which holds only in-frame ones; the method was immunoSEQ multiplex PCR. The sample has around 24,000 clones; around 86% are singletons. Material for sequencing was peripheral blood. Receptors originate from a woman older than 75 with acute or convalescent COVID-19.

The chain is built from TRBV30 and TRBJ2-1; 10 nucleotides match TRBD2. Germline CDR1 reads GTSNPN; CDR2 reads SVGIG (reference sequence). The CDR3 has 15 residues. The V and J ends lost 3 bases and 2 bases, in that order; junction bases with no gene match: 4. CDR3 sequence reads: CAWSRAGGPYNEQFF. The CDR3 coding sequence is TGTGCCTGGAGCCGAGCGGGGGGGCCCTACAATGAGCAGTTCTTC.

The chain is built from TRBV29-1 and TRBJ1-1; D not resolved. The CDR3 spans 13 residues. Germline loops: CDR1 SQVTM, CDR2 ANQGSEA. V was shortened by 5 bases and J by 1 base, with 11 bases between the two germline ends. CDR3 DNA: TGCAGCGTTAGACTGAATTCGAACACTGAAGCTTTCTTT. This codes for CSVRLNSNTEAFF.

This rearrangement joins TRBV6-2 or TRBV6-3 to TRBJ2-7; 8 nucleotides match TRBD2. The V segment lost 5 bases and the J segment 4 bases; nucleotides outside the gene matches: 13. Germline CDR1 is MNHEY and CDR2 is SVGEGT. This CDR3 spans 16 amino acids. Written as DNA, the CDR3 is TGTGCCAGCAGTGACCCGGGGAGCGGGAGTGTGTACGAGCAGTACTTC. This sequence encodes CASSDPGSGSVYEQYF.

This chain uses TRBV7-8 with TRBJ1-1; D remains ambiguous. The CDR3 has 15 amino acids. Germline CDR1 SGHVS, CDR2 FQNEAQ. The V end lost 5 bases, the J end lost 7 bases, and 20 bases lay between the germline ends. The CDR3: CASSRLGVLLNEAFF. CDR3 nucleotide sequence: TGTGCCAGCAGCCGTCTCGGGGTCCTGCTTAATGAAGCTTTCTTT.

This clone was seen a few times. J is TRBJ2-2 and V is TRBV24-1, with 14 bases that match TRBD2. CDR1 and CDR2 (germline): KGHDR, SFDVKD. J lost 7 bases, V lost 4 bases, and 13 bases had no gene match. The CDR3 is 19 residues long. The CDR3 loop is CATSDSRTSGRWEVGELFF. The CDR3 nucleotides are TGTGCCACCAGTGACTCACGGACTAGCGGGAGGTGGGAGGTCGGGGAGCTGTTTTTT.

V gene TRBV4-2 combines with J gene TRBJ1-5, with 8 bases lining up with TRBD1. This CDR3 is built from 15 residues. Per the germline V gene, CDR1 is LGHNA and CDR2 is YNFKEQ. The trim removed 0 bases at V and 5 bases at J, leaving 3 bases unmatched. In nucleotides, the CDR3 is TGTGCCAGCAGCCAAGATAACAGGGGGGATCAGCCCCAGCATTTT. Translating gives CASSQDNRGDQPQHF.

This clone was counted only a few times. V gene TRBV30 combines with J gene TRBJ1-2, with TRBD1 matching 7 bases. The germline gives CDR1 GTSNPN, CDR2 SVGIG (reference sequence). V lost 4 bases, J lost 4 bases, and 9 bases stayed unmatched. This CDR3 comprises 14 residues. The CDR3 region is CAWTRNRGRYGYTF. In DNA form, the CDR3 reads TGTGCCTGGACTCGTAACAGGGGCCGCTATGGCTACACCTTC.

The genes are TRBV30 and TRBJ1-1; no firm D call. CDR1 GTSNPN and CDR2 SVGIG come from the germline V gene (reference sequence). This CDR3 spans 17 amino acids. Trimming shortened V by 1 base and J by 0 bases, and 18 bases separated the two germline ends. CDR3 nucleotides: TGTGCCTGGAGTGACCCGGGTAATACTGTTATGAACACTGAAGCTTTCTTT. Translation: CAWSDPGNTVMNTEAFF.

The V and J genes are TRBV19 and TRBJ1-6, with D unclear. Germline loops: CDR1 LNHDA, CDR2 SQIVND (reference sequence). Deletions cut 4 bases from V and 7 bases from J, with 8 bases between. The CDR3 totals 13 residues. The CDR3 DNA is TGTGCCAGTAGTAACTTAAGCAATTCACCCCTCCACTTT. This sequence encodes CASSNLSNSPLHF.

The V and J genes are TRBV30 and TRBJ1-2; D unclear. There are 14 residues in the CDR3. Germline V gene data show CDR1 as GTSNPN and CDR2 as SVGIG (reference sequence). V lost 4 bases and J lost 5, with 17 bases in between. Here the CDR3 reads CAWNRETNGYGYTF. As DNA, the CDR3 is TGTGCCTGGAACAGAGAAACAAATGGGTATGGCTACACCTTC.

The chain combines TRBV24-1 with TRBJ1-1; D is ambiguous. Germline CDR1 is KGHDR and CDR2 is SFDVKD. This CDR3 has 12 residues. Between the trimmed V and J ends, which lost 1 base and 10 bases, there was a span of 9 bases. The CDR3 sequence is CATSDFYGSAFF. CDR3 coding DNA: TGTGCCACCAGTGATTTTTACGGGTCAGCTTTCTTT.

V usage is TRBV6-5 and J usage is TRBJ1-5; no reliable D call. This CDR3 spans 13 amino acids. CDR1 and CDR2 from the germline V gene are MNHEY and SVGAGI. Trimming removed 10 bases from V and 0 bases from J, with 10 bases in between. The CDR3 DNA follows: TGTGCCACCTCACTTGATAGCAATCAGCCCCAGCATTTT. Translating it yields CATSLDSNQPQHF.

This clone was recorded only once. The chain carries TRBV6-5 and TRBJ1-5; 7 bases are a match to TRBD1. Germline CDR1 is MNHEY and CDR2 is SVGAGI. Trimming cost V 5 bases and J 2 bases; bases outside gene matches: 6. This CDR3 region has 15 residues. CDR3 coding DNA: TGTGCCAGCAGTATGACAGGGCTGGGCAATCAGCCCCAGCATTTT. It yields the protein CASSMTGLGNQPQHF.

CDR3 protein: CASSLGGAQETQYF. The CDR3 DNA reads TGTGCCAGCAGCTTGGGCGGGGCTCAAGAGACCCAGTACTTC. The gene calls are TRBV7-3 and TRBJ2-5; D is possibly TRBD2 (6 bases). CDR1 is SGHTA and CDR2 is FQGTGA in the germline V gene. Trimming left V 3 bases short and J 2 bases short, with 10 bases between. The CDR3 loop spans 14 amino acids.

V gene TRBV30 combines with J gene TRBJ1-5; D remains ambiguous. V lost 1 base and J 4 bases, leaving 8 bases between the germline ends. This CDR3 has 13 residues. Looked up from germline, CDR1 is GTSNPN and CDR2 is SVGIG (reference sequence). The CDR3 protein is CAWSGESNQPQHF. The CDR3 DNA reads as TGTGCCTGGAGTGGGGAGAGTAATCAGCCCCAGCATTTT.

J is TRBJ1-1 and V is TRBV5-8, with D perhaps matching TRBD1 (6 bases). This CDR3 has 13 residues. Trimming stripped 3 bases from V and 5 bases from J, with 11 bases between. Germline V gene sequence: CDR1 SGHTS, CDR2 YDEGEE. CDR3 protein: CASSSGRGTEAFF. CDR3 nucleotides: TGTGCCAGCAGCTCGGGTAGGGGGACTGAAGCTTTCTTT.

The rearrangement joins TRBV2 to TRBJ2-5; D might be TRBD2 (5 bases). The V gene lost 6 bases and the J gene lost 5 bases, with 10 bases spanning the gap. This CDR3 is built from 12 residues. Germline V gene data show CDR1 as SNHLY and CDR2 as FYNNEI. CDR3 protein: CASRDLRETQYF. The CDR3 coding sequence is TGTGCCAGCAGGGACTTGAGGGAGACCCAGTACTTC. Complete variable domain (other parts from reference TRBV2 and TRBJ2-5): EPEVTQTPSHQVTQMGQEVILRCVPISNHLYFYWYRQILGQKVEFLVSFYNNEISEKSEIFDDQFSVERPDGSNFTLKIRSTKLEDSAMYFCASRDLRETQYFGPGTRLLVL.

The CDR3 sequence: CASSPGQGASSEQFF. As DNA, the CDR3 is TGTGCCAGCAGCCCTGGACAGGGGGCTTCTAGTGAGCAGTTCTTC. V is TRBV7-2 and J is TRBJ2-1, with 11 bases that match TRBD1. The CDR3 contains 15 residues. Trimming cost V 5 bases and J 9 bases; bases outside gene matches: 9. CDR1 is SGHTA and CDR2 is FQGNSA in the germline V gene. The full variable domain, its missing parts supplied by reference TRBV7-2 and TRBJ2-1, is GAGVSQSPSNKVTEKGKDVELRCDPISGHTALYWYRQSLGQGLEFLIYFQGNSAPDKSGLPSDRFSAERTGGSVSTLTIQRTQQEDSAVYLCASSPGQGASSEQFFGPGTRLTVL.

The CDR3 reads CSVDDTGQDGYTF. The DNA of the CDR3 is TGCAGCGTTGATGACACAGGGCAAGATGGCTACACCTTC. The V call is TRBV29-1, the J call TRBJ1-2, with D perhaps matching TRBD1 (6 bases). The CDR3 loop spans 13 amino acids. V lost 3 bases and J lost 6, with 14 bases in between. The germline gives CDR1 SQVTM, CDR2 ANQGSEA.

The chain combines TRBV9 with TRBJ1-2; D might be TRBD1 (6 bases). Looked up from germline, CDR1 is SGDLS and CDR2 is YYNGEE. Trimming removed 1 base from V and 3 bases from J, with 16 bases in between. The CDR3 runs 16 residues. CDR3 nucleotide sequence: TGTGCCAGCAGCGTAACCCTTACCGCAGGGGACTATGGCTACACCTTC. It codes for CASSVTLTAGDYGYTF.

The V and J genes are TRBV6-2 or TRBV6-3 and TRBJ1-1, with a possible D match to TRBD1 (5 bases). This CDR3 spans 16 amino acids. The germline V gene encodes CDR1 MNHEY and CDR2 SVGEGT. Trimming shortened V by 2 bases and J by 2 bases, and 15 bases separated the two germline ends. The CDR3 here is CASSYGSGARNTEAFF. The CDR3 region has the DNA TGTGCCAGCAGTTACGGGTCTGGGGCGAGAAACACTGAAGCTTTCTTT.

The gene calls are TRBV19 and TRBJ2-7; 9 bases match TRBD1. The CDR3 runs to 16 residues. V was pared by 0 bases and J by 4 bases, with 7 bases of the junction left unmatched. The V gene's germline CDR1 is LNHDA and CDR2 SQIVND (reference sequence). CDR3 region: CASSIDLTGGAYEQYF. CDR3 bases: TGTGCCAGTAGTATAGATCTAACAGGGGGCGCGTACGAGCAGTACTTC.

This clone was seen ten or more times. The chain carries TRBV15 and TRBJ2-1; 9 bases line up with TRBD2. The CDR3 extends over 16 amino acids. CDR1 is LNHNV, CDR2 YYDKDF, per germline (reference sequence). The junction had 3 bases not matched to a gene; V was cut back by 2 bases and J by 1 base. The DNA of the CDR3 is TGTGCCACCAGCAGATGGCGGGAGGGTTCCTACAATGAGCAGTTCTTC. Translation gives CATSRWREGSYNEQFF.

The rearrangement joins TRBV11-1 to TRBJ1-1; D uncertain. V lost 0 bases and J lost 6, with 8 bases in between. The germline gives CDR1 SGHAT, CDR2 FQDESV (reference sequence). CDR3 length: 13 amino acids. The CDR3 region is CASSLAQEAEAFF. DNA of the CDR3: TGTGCCAGCAGCTTAGCCCAGGAGGCTGAAGCTTTCTTT.

In DNA, the CDR3 is TGCAGCGTTGTTAGCCGGACAGGGGGGACCGGGGAGCTGTTTTTT. Its translation is CSVVSRTGGTGELFF. The chain uses TRBV29-1 and TRBJ2-2; 10 positions match TRBD1. CDR1 is SQVTM, CDR2 ANQGSEA, per germline. The trim removed 4 bases at V and 5 bases at J, leaving 7 bases unmatched. The CDR3 spans 15 residues.

The rearrangement joins TRBV5-8 to TRBJ2-3; 7 nucleotides match TRBD1. Germline V gene data show CDR1 as SGHTS and CDR2 as YDEGEE. The CDR3 runs 16 residues. J lost 0 bases, V lost 0 bases, and 4 bases had no gene match. The CDR3 bases are TGTGCCAGCAGCTTGGAGGGGGACAGCAGCACAGATACGCAGTATTTT. Translating gives CASSLEGDSSTDTQYF.